The clone carrying this TCR beta chain was counted only a few times. The V segment lost 4 bases and the J segment 2 bases; nucleotides outside the gene matches: 5. Germline V gene sequence: CDR1 SGHVS, CDR2 FQNEAQ. The CDR3 length is 14 residues. Assay used: immunoSEQ multiplex PCR; TCRdb lists only in-frame clones, some missing. The sample contains 200,000 to 300,000 clones, about 88% of which appear only once. This sample is part of a study of blood T cell repertoires in COVID-19. Study information: The United States, Italy and Spain were the sources of the acute and convalescent COVID-19 samples. PBMCs, B-cell-depleted T cells, or T cells were the source of the cDNA or gDNA that made up the material.

Material for sequencing was peripheral blood. This clonotype was obtained from a man in his 60s who had recovered from COVID-19. This chain uses TRBV7-8 with TRBJ2-7; 7 nucleotides agree with TRBD2. DNA for the CDR3: TGTGCCAGCAGCTCCAGTCGGGGGGCCTACGAGCAGTACTTC. It codes for CASSSSRGAYEQYF.